The rows below give T cell receptor beta chains drawn from one sample of a study of T cells in Graves' hyperthyroidism and ophthalmopathy. TCRdb re-called the multiplex PCR reads with MiXCR, one entry per CDR3 protein. Of about 590,000 distinct CDR3 sequences listed, more than 13% were seen once; the top ten hold more than 6%. The sample consisted of blood. The receptors shown here come from a woman under 30 with Graves' ophthalmopathy. Each CDR3 is given with its conserved first and last residue.

>TRBV28|TRBJ2-1
CASSSQWWASGRAYNEQFF
>TRBV7-9|TRBJ2-7
CASSPGTSGTHEQYF
>TRBV12-3/TRBV12-4|TRBJ1-4
CASMGRGSEKLFF
>TRBV4-1|TRBJ2-2
CASSQDDRGHLTGELFF
>TRBV27|TRBJ1-4
CASSLDSLNEKLFF
>TRBV5-1|TRBJ1-2
CASSTNREALYGYTF
>TRBV20-1|TRBJ1-5
CSASPSRRMDQPQHF
>TRBV27|TRBJ2-1
CASSPLVGGPYNEQFF
>TRBV5-1|TRBJ2-1
CASSTPDRGGASTYNEQFF
>TRBV9|TRBJ2-3
CASSVATQDTQYF
>TRBV2|TRBJ2-2
CASSETGGRELFF
>TRBV10-3|TRBJ1-4
CAISESGTEKLFF
>TRBV2|TRBJ2-1
CASSQGGGLAGGGEQFF
>TRBV7-9|TRBJ1-1
CASSGKRGGNTEAFF
>TRBV20-1|TRBJ2-5
CSARETVAGKEETQYF
>TRBV3-1|TRBJ2-7
CASSQGNRVNEQYF
>TRBV12-3/TRBV12-4|TRBJ1-2
CASSSDRGPGYTF
>TRBV18|TRBJ2-5
CASSPDRVVETQYF
>TRBV12-3/TRBV12-4|TRBJ2-7
CASSLGGWKYEQYF
>TRBV24-1|TRBJ2-1
CATSDPTPTSARELNYNEQFF
>TRBV7-9|TRBJ2-1
CASSARDQTDEQFF
>TRBV20-1|TRBJ1-3
CSARAGQGIPYSGNTIYF
>TRBV20-1|TRBJ2-2
CSARRRAGTGELFF
>TRBV27|TRBJ1-4
CASSLRGNEVGKLFF
>TRBV7-9|TRBJ1-2
CASSSFRTEGNYGYTF
>TRBV2|TRBJ2-1
CASASRDPLNGQFF
>TRBV9|TRBJ2-5
CASNARQGDSFEETQYF
>TRBV2|TRBJ1-5
CASSSGTGYYEQYFGPGNQPQHF
>TRBV6-5|TRBJ2-3
CASSYLWEDGRTDTQYF
>TRBV7-9|TRBJ1-6
CASSSVRELNSPLHF
>TRBV12-3/TRBV12-4|TRBJ1-2
CASSPGTGTVKGYTF
>TRBV7-2|TRBJ2-5
CASSPLVAGDGETQYF
>TRBV6-1|TRBJ2-7
CASSPSGLVSYEQYF
>TRBV5-6|TRBJ1-5
CASSAATNQPQHF
>TRBV27|TRBJ2-7
CATTKSGTGLYEQYF
>TRBV6-1|TRBJ1-6
CASNRFGLNSPLHF
>TRBV4-1|TRBJ1-5
CASSQDPEPQGAFNQPQHF
>TRBV28|TRBJ1-5
CASSFSGGDQPQHF
>TRBV30|TRBJ2-7
CAWSVTGGYEQYF
>TRBV12-3/TRBV12-4|TRBJ2-7
CASSSGTSGFYEQYF